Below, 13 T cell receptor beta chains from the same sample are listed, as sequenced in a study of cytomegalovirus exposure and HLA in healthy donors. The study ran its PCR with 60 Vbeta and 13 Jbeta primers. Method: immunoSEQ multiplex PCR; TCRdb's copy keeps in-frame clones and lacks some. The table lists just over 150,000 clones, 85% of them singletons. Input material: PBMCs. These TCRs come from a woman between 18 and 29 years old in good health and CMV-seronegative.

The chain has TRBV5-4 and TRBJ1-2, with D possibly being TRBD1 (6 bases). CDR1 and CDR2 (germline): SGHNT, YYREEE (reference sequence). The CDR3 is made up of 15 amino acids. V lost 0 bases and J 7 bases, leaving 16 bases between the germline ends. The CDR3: CASSLVGGAGAGYTF. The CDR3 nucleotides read TGTGCCAGCAGCTTGGTTGGGGGGGCCGGGGCTGGCTACACCTTC.

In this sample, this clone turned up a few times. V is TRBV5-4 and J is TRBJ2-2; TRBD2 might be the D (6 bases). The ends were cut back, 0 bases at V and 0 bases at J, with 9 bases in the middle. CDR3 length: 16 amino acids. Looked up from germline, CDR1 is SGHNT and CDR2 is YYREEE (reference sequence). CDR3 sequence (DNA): TGTGCCAGCAGCTTGGATGGGGGGACGAACACCGGGGAGCTGTTTTTT. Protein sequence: CASSLDGGTNTGELFF.

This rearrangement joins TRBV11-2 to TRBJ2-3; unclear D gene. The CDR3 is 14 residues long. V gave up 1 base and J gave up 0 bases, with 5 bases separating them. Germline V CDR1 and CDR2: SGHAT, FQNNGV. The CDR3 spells CASSLVVSTDTQYF. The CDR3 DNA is TGTGCCAGCAGCTTAGTAGTGAGCACAGATACGCAGTATTTT.

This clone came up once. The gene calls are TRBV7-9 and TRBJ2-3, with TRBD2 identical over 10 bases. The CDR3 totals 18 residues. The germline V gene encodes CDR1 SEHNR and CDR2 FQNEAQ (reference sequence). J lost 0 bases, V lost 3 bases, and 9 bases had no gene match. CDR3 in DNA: TGTGCCAGCAGCTTTGCCAGCGGGAGGGTTACTAGCACAGATACGCAGTATTTT. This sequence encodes CASSFASGRVTSTDTQYF.

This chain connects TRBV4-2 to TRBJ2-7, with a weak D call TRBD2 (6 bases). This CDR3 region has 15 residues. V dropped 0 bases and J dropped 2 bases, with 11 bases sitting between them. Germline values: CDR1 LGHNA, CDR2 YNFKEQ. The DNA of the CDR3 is TGTGCCAGCAGCCAAGATCGGGGGACCCCCTACGAGCAGTACTTC. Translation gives CASSQDRGTPYEQYF.

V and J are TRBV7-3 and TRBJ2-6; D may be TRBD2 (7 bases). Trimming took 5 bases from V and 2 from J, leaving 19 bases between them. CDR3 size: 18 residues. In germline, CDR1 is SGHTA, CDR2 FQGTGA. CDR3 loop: CASSPQGGGGTGANVLTF. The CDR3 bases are TGTGCCAGCAGCCCCCAAGGGGGGGGTGGAACTGGGGCCAACGTCCTGACTTTC. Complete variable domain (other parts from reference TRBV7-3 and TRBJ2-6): GAGVSQTPSNKVTEKGKYVELRCDPISGHTALYWYRQSLGQGPEFLIYFQGTGAADDSGLPNDRFFAVRPEGSVSTLKIQRTERGDSAVYLCASSPQGGGGTGANVLTFGAGSRLTVL.

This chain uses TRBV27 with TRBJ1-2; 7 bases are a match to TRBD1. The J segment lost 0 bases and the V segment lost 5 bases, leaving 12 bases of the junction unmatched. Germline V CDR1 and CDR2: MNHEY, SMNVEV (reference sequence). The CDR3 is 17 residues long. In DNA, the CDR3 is TGTGCCAGCAGTCCTAGGCCACAGGGGAACTCTAACTATGGCTACACCTTC. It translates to CASSPRPQGNSNYGYTF.

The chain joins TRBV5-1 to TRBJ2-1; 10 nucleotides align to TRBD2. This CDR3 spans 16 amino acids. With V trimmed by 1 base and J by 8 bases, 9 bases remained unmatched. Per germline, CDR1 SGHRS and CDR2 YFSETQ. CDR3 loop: CASSLRSSGRGDEQFF. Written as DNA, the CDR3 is TGCGCCAGCAGCTTGAGGTCTAGCGGGAGAGGGGATGAGCAGTTCTTC.

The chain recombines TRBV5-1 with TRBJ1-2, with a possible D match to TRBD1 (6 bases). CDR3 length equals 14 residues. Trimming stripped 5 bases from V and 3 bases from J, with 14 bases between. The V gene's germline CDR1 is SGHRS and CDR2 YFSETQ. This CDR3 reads CASSTGRGDYGYTF. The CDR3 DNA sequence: TGCGCCAGCAGTACTGGCAGGGGCGACTATGGCTACACCTTC.

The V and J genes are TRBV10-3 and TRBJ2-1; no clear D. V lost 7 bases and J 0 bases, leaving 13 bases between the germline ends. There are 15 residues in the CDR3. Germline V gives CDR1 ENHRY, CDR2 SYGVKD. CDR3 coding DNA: TGTGCCATCACTGGTACGGGTAGCTCCTACAATGAGCAGTTCTTC. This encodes CAITGTGSSYNEQFF.

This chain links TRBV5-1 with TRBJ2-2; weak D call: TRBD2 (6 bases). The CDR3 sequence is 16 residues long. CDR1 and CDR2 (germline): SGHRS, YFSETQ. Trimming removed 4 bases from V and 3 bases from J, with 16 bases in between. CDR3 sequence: CASSVLARDDTGELFF. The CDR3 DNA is TGCGCCAGCAGCGTTCTAGCGAGAGACGACACCGGGGAGCTGTTTTTT.

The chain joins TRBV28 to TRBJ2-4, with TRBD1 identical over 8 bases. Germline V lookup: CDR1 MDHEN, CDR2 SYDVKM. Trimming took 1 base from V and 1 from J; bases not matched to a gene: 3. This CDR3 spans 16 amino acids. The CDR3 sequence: CASSLSGGLAKNIQYF. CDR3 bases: TGTGCCAGCAGTTTATCAGGGGGCCTGGCCAAAAACATTCAGTACTTC.

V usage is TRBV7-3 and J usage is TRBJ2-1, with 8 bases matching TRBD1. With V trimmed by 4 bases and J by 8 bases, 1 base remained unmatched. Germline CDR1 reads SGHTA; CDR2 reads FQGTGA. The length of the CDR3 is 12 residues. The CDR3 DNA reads TGTGCCAGCAGCTGGACAGGGCATGAGCAGTTCTTC. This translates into CASSWTGHEQFF.